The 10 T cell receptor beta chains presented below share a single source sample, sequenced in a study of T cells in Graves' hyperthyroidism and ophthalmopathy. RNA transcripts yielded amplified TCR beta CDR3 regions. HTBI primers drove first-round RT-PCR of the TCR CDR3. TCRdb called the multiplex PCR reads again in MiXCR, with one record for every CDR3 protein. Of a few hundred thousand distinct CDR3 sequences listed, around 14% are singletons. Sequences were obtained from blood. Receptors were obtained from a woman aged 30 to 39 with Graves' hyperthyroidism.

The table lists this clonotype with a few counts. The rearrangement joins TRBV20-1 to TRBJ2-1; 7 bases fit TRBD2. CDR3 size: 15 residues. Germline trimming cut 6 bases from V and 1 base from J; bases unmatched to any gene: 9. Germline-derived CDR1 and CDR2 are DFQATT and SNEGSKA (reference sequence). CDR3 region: CSARLAPGSYNEQFF. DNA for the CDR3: TGCAGTGCGCGACTAGCTCCAGGGTCCTACAATGAGCAGTTCTTC.

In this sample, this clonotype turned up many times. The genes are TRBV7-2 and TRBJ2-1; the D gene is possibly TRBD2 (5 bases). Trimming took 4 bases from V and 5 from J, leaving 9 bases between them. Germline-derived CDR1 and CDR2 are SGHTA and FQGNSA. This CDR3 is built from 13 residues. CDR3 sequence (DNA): TGTGCCAGCAGCTCGCACGGGAACAATGAGCAGTTCTTC. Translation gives CASSSHGNNEQFF.

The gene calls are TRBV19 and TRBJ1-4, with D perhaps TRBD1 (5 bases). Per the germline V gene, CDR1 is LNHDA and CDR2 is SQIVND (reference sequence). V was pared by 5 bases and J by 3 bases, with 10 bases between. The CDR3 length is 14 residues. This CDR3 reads CASSPGKANEKLFF. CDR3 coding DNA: TGTGCCAGTAGTCCAGGGAAGGCTAATGAAAAACTGTTTTTT.

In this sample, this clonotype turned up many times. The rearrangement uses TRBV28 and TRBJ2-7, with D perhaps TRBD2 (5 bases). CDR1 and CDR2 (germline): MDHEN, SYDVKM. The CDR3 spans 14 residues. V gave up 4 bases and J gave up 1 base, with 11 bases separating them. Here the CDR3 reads CASSSRRGSYEQYF. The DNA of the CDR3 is TGTGCCAGCAGTTCCCGACGGGGTTCCTACGAGCAGTACTTC.

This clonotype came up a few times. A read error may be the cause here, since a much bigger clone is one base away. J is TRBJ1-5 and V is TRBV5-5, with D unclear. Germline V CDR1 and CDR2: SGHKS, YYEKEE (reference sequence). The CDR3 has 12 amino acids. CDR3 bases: TGTACCAGCAGCTTGCGGGATCAGCCCCAGCATTTT. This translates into CTSSLRDQPQHF.

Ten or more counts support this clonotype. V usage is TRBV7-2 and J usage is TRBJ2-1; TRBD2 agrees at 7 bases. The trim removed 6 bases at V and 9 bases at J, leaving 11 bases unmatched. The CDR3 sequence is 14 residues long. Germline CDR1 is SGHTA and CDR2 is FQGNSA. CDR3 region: CASSPGLGTFEQFF. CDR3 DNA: TGTGCCAGCAGTCCAGGACTAGGGACCTTTGAGCAGTTCTTC.

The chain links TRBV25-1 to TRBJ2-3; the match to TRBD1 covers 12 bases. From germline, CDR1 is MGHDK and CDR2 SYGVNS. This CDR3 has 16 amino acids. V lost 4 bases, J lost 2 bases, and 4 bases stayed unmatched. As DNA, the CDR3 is TGTGCCAGCAGTGCGGGACAGGGGGCAGTCACAGATACGCAGTATTTT. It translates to CASSAGQGAVTDTQYF.

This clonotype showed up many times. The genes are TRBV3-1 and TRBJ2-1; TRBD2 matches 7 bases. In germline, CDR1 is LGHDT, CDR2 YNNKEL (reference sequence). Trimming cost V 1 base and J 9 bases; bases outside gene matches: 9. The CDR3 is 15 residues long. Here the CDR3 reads CASSQARRLAGEQFF. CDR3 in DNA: TGTGCCAGCAGCCAAGCCCGACGACTAGCTGGTGAGCAGTTCTTC.

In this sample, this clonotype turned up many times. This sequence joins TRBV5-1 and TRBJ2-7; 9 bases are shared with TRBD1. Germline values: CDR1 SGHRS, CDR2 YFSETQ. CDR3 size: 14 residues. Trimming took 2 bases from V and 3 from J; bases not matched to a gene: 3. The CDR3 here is CASSFGTGFYEQYF. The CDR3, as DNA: TGCGCCAGCAGCTTCGGGACAGGGTTCTACGAGCAGTACTTC.

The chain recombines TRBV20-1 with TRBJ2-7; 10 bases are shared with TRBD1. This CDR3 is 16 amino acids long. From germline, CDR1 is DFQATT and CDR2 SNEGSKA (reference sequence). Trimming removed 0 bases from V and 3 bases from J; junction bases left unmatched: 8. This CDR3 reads CSARDWDRGINYEQYF. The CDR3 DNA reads TGCAGTGCTAGAGATTGGGACAGGGGAATTAACTACGAGCAGTACTTC.